The present TCR beta chain was sequenced within a study of shared clonotypes between healthy human individuals. Study information: The donor group consisted of a couple of women and a few men, aged 18 to 49.

CDR1 is SGHTA, CDR2 FQGNSA, per germline. The V end was cut by 6 bases, the J end by 2 bases, with 8 bases between. The CDR3 is 14 amino acids. Donors had no recently reported acute infections or vaccinations and were HIV-negative. Every contributor of samples was a Caucasian grown-up residing in Nashville, Tennessee. Generated by immunoSEQ multiplex PCR, the TCRdb table keeps only in-frame clones and is missing some. The table has 950,000 to 1,100,000 clones, under 80% seen once. Sequenced input: memory CD4+ T cells sorted from blood. Subset meaning: CD45RA-negative fraction. This sequence originates from a man in his late teens or twenties in good health. The V and J genes are TRBV7-2 and TRBJ2-6; D is unresolved. The CDR3 DNA follows: TGTGCCAGCAGTGTAGGCCCTGGGGCCAACGTCCTGACTTTC. Translated: CASSVGPGANVLTF.